This passage covers 21 T cell receptor beta chains from one sample sequenced in a study of T cell repertoires in cytomegalovirus infection. TCRdb fed the reads into MiXCR, producing one record per CDR3 protein. This sample has about 700,000 distinct CDR3 sequences; 30% to 40% occur once, and the top ten carry 15% to 20%. Their antigens are not known. Source: cultured PBMCs, taken from culture after CMV antigen stimulation. The source is a human donor in good health (CMV status not recorded). Some clones in this sample may be carry-over from other donors' samples.

This clonotype was seen a few times. The chain is built from TRBV7-6 and TRBJ1-2; D remains unclear. V was pared by 7 bases and J by 0 bases, with 27 bases between. Germline CDR1 reads SGHVS; CDR2 reads FNYEAQ. The length of the CDR3 is 19 residues. The CDR3 DNA is TGTGCCAGCATTCGTCGAACTGAGGACGGCTCGAGAGCTAACTATGGCTACACCTTC. It yields the protein CASIRRTEDGSRANYGYTF.

V is TRBV6-2 or TRBV6-3 and J is TRBJ1-2, with D uncertain. This CDR3 contains 14 residues. In germline, CDR1 is MNHEY, CDR2 SVGEGT. V gave up 1 base and J gave up 2 bases, with 8 bases separating them. CDR3 loop: CASSYWAENYGYTF. CDR3 nucleotide sequence: TGTGCCAGCAGTTACTGGGCGGAAAACTATGGCTACACCTTC.

V and J are TRBV7-6 and TRBJ2-3; D gene ambiguous. The CDR3 extends over 16 amino acids. Trimming removed 1 base from V and 1 base from J, with 12 bases in between. Germline CDR1 and CDR2: SGHVS and FNYEAQ. The CDR3 DNA follows: TGTGCCAGCAGCTTAGTCTTAGGGCATCGCACAGATACGCAGTATTTT. Its protein is CASSLVLGHRTDTQYF.

This clonotype showed up just a few times. V is TRBV15 and J is TRBJ2-3; no definite D call. The CDR3 length is 11 residues. The V gene's germline CDR1 is LNHNV and CDR2 YYDKDF (reference sequence). The germline V and J ends were trimmed by 5 bases and 9 bases, with 9 bases remaining between them. CDR3 in amino acids: CATSPPDTQYF. CDR3 DNA: TGTGCCACCAGCCCACCGGACACGCAGTATTTT. Using reference TRBV15 and TRBJ2-3 for the parts outside the CDR3, the full variable domain is DAMVIQNPRYQVTQFGKPVTLSCSQTLNHNVMYWYQQKSSQAPKLLFHYYDKDFNNEADTPDNFQSRRPNTSFCFLDIRSPGLGDTAMYLCATSPPDTQYFGPGTRLTVL.

This chain uses TRBV10-3 with TRBJ2-3, with 8 nucleotides matching TRBD1. The germline CDR1 and CDR2 sequences are ENHRY and SYGVKD. The CDR3 has 15 amino acids. V lost 6 bases and J lost 2; bases outside the gene matches: 7. CDR3 protein: CAIRDTGGNTDTQYF. The CDR3 nucleotides are TGTGCCATCAGAGACACAGGGGGGAACACAGATACGCAGTATTTT.

The rearrangement uses TRBV19 and TRBJ1-5; D gene ambiguous. Germline CDR1 reads LNHDA; CDR2 reads SQIVND (reference sequence). The CDR3 is made up of 18 amino acids. Trimming left V 3 bases short and J 2 bases short, with 20 bases between. The CDR3 loop reads CASSIRSPRLLGNQPQHF. The CDR3 bases are TGTGCCAGTAGTATCCGGTCCCCAAGATTGTTGGGCAATCAGCCCCAGCATTTT.

This clonotype occurred once. J is TRBJ1-2 and V is TRBV7-2; D unclear. The CDR3 sequence is 12 residues long. V was pared by 10 bases and J by 1 base, with 10 bases between. In germline, CDR1 is SGHTA, CDR2 FQGNSA. The CDR3 is CATGEFNYGYTF. The CDR3, as DNA: TGTGCCACCGGGGAGTTTAACTATGGCTACACCTTC. Full variable domain (outside the CDR3, taken from reference TRBV7-2 and TRBJ1-2): GAGVSQSPSNKVTEKGKDVELRCDPISGHTALYWYRQSLGQGLEFLIYFQGNSAPDKSGLPSDRFSAERTGGSVSTLTIQRTQQEDSAVYLCATGEFNYGYTFGSGTRLTVV.

This clonotype was counted between two and nine times. A junction end diverges from the germline sequence, so it may reflect a read error. This chain links TRBV5-3 with TRBJ2-1; TRBD2 matches at 8 bases. Being an ORF, TRBV5-3 has a function that is uncertain. The CDR3 has 13 amino acids. This CDR3 reads CASSLAGGGSYFF. In nucleotides, the CDR3 is TGTGCCAGCAGCTTGGCGGGGGGCGGGAGCTATTTCTTC.

This clonotype occurred a few times. The chain recombines TRBV6-2 or TRBV6-3 with TRBJ1-5, with D unclear. The CDR3 is 14 residues long. V gave up 6 bases and J gave up 2 bases, with 11 bases separating them. CDR1 and CDR2 from the germline V gene are MNHEY and SVGEGT. In DNA form, the CDR3 reads TGTGCCAGCAGCGGGCGGGTTGGCAATCAGCCCCAGCATTTT. This sequence encodes CASSGRVGNQPQHF.

The rearrangement uses TRBV11-2 and TRBJ2-3, with D possibly being TRBD2 (6 bases). The germline V and J ends were trimmed by 2 bases and 2 bases, with 14 bases remaining between them. This CDR3 has 16 residues. Per the germline V gene, CDR1 is SGHAT and CDR2 is FQNNGV. The CDR3 region has the DNA TGTGCCAGCAGCTTAATTCCGGGGGAAAACACAGATACGCAGTATTTT. This gives the protein CASSLIPGENTDTQYF.

This clonotype was seen a few times. The chain is built from TRBV11-2 and TRBJ2-2; unclear D gene. Germline CDR1 reads SGHAT; CDR2 reads FQNNGV. V was pared by 4 bases and J by 5 bases, with 17 bases between. The CDR3 contains 16 residues. CDR3 sequence reads: CASSSPLSSWTGELFF. The CDR3 bases are TGTGCCAGCAGCTCACCACTCTCCTCATGGACCGGGGAGCTGTTTTTT. The entire variable domain, with the rest obtained from reference TRBV11-2 and TRBJ2-2, is as follows: EAGVAQSPRYKIIEKRQSVAFWCNPISGHATLYWYQQILGQGPKLLIQFQNNGVVDDSQLPKDRFSAERLKGVDSTLKIQPAKLEDSAVYLCASSSPLSSWTGELFFGEGSRLTVL.

This clonotype was picked up a small number of times. The rearrangement uses TRBV28 and TRBJ2-3, with 7 nucleotides matching TRBD1. From germline, CDR1 is MDHEN and CDR2 SYDVKM. The V gene end was trimmed by 5 bases and the J gene end by 3 bases; junction bases not matched to a gene: 11. The length of the CDR3 is 16 residues. The CDR3 is CASSPSTGRSTDTQYF. The CDR3 DNA reads as TGTGCCAGCAGTCCCTCGACAGGGAGATCGACAGATACGCAGTATTTT.

The chain uses TRBV18 and TRBJ1-1; no definite D call. Per the germline V gene, CDR1 is KGHSH and CDR2 is LQKENI. The CDR3 is 14 residues long. Trimming removed 3 bases at V and 4 bases at J, with 12 bases between. For the CDR3, the DNA is TGTGCCAGCTCACCGGCGGCTTTGGGCACTGAAGCTTTCTTT. Translating gives CASSPAALGTEAFF.

This clonotype was recorded at least ten times. The J gene is TRBJ2-7, the V gene TRBV7-2, with no clear D. CDR3 length: 14 amino acids. Germline-derived CDR1 and CDR2 are SGHTA and FQGNSA. Trimming took 4 bases from V and 5 from J, leaving 15 bases between them. CDR3 nucleotide sequence: TGTGCCAGCAGCTCCCTGGATCGAAACCACGAGCAGTACTTC. This encodes CASSSLDRNHEQYF.

This clonotype was seen only a few times. The genes are TRBV7-9 and TRBJ2-1, with 12 bases that match TRBD2. Germline CDR1 reads SEHNR; CDR2 reads FQNEAQ (reference sequence). After removal of 1 base from V and 6 bases from J, the junction contained 4 bases not matched to a gene. The CDR3 consists of 16 residues. CDR3 sequence reads: CASSLVLAGGLNEQFF. For the CDR3, the DNA is TGTGCCAGCAGCTTAGTACTAGCGGGAGGACTCAATGAGCAGTTCTTC.

The table lists this clonotype with many counts. The chain joins TRBV7-6 to TRBJ1-5, with a tentative D call TRBD1 (5 bases). Trimming took off 4 bases at V and 3 bases at J, with 7 bases between the two ends. Germline V gene sequence: CDR1 SGHVS, CDR2 FNYEAQ. There are 13 residues in the CDR3. CDR3 region: CASSSTVNQPQHF. For the CDR3, the DNA is TGTGCCAGCAGCTCGACAGTCAATCAGCCCCAGCATTTT.

The chain has TRBV6-2 or TRBV6-3 and TRBJ1-1, with D maybe TRBD1 (5 bases). Germline V gene lookup returns CDR1 MNHEY and CDR2 SVGEGT. The V end lost 6 bases, the J end lost 0 bases, and 11 bases lay between the germline ends. The CDR3 has 14 amino acids. In DNA form, the CDR3 reads TGTGCCAGCAGCCGCAGGGAAGTGAACACTGAAGCTTTCTTT. It specifies CASSRREVNTEAFF.

The chain is built from TRBV12-3 or TRBV12-4 and TRBJ2-1; 7 bases map to TRBD1. Trimming removed 5 bases from V and 7 bases from J; junction bases left unmatched: 8. CDR3 size: 14 residues. CDR3 protein: CASSPRQGRNEQFF. Written as DNA, the CDR3 is TGTGCCAGCAGTCCCCGACAGGGTAGAAATGAGCAGTTCTTC.

This clonotype was observed a few times. V usage is TRBV7-6 and J usage is TRBJ1-2; D is unresolved. This CDR3 region has 13 residues. Germline V gene data show CDR1 as SGHVS and CDR2 as FNYEAQ. V lost 5 bases and J 8 bases, leaving 15 bases between the germline ends. The CDR3 DNA reads as TGTGCCAGCAGCCCGCCTTATTCCGGGGGCTACACCTTC. Amino acids: CASSPPYSGGYTF.

CDR3 loop: CASSIDGLAGVADTQYF. CDR3 nucleotide sequence: TGTGCCAGTAGTATAGATGGACTAGCGGGAGTCGCAGATACGCAGTATTTT. This chain uses TRBV19 with TRBJ2-3; 13 nucleotides align to TRBD2. Germline V lookup: CDR1 LNHDA, CDR2 SQIVND (reference sequence). J gave up 4 bases and V 0 bases, and 4 bases lay outside the gene matches. This CDR3 is built from 17 residues.

This clonotype has only a few counts. The J gene is TRBJ2-1, the V gene TRBV12-3 or TRBV12-4; 11 nucleotides match TRBD2. V lost 6 bases, J lost 5 bases, and 3 bases stayed unmatched. The CDR3 sequence is 14 residues long. The CDR3 DNA reads as TGTGCCAGCAGCGGGACTAGCGGCAACAATGAGCAGTTCTTC. Encoded protein: CASSGTSGNNEQFF.